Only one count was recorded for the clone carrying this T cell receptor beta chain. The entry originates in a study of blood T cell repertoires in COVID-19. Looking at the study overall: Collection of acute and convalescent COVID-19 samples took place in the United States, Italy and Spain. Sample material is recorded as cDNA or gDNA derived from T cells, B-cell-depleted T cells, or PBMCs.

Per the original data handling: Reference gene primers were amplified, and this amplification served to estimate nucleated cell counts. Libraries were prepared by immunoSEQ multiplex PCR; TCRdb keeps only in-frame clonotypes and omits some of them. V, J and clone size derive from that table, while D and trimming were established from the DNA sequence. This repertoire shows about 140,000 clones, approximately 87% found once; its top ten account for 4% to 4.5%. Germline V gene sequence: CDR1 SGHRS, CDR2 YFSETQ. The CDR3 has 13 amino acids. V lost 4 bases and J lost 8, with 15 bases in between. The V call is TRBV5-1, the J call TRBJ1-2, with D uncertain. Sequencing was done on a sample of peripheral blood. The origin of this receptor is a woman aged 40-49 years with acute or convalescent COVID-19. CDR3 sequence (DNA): TGCGCCAGCAGCCGGGAGATGGGCTGGGGCTACACCTTC. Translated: CASSREMGWGYTF.